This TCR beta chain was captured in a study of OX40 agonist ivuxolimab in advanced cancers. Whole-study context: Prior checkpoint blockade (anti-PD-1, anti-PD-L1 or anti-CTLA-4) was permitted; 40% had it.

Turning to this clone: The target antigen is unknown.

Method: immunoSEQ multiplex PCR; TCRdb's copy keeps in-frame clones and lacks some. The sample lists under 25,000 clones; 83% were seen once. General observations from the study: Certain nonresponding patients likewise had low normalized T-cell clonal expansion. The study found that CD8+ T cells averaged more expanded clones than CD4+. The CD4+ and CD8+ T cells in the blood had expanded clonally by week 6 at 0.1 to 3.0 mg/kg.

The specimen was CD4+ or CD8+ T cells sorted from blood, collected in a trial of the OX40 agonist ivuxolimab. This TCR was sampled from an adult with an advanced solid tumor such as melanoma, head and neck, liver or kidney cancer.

CDR3 coding DNA: TGCGCCAGCAGCCAAGCGATTGGGACAGGGCCCGGAAACACCATATATTTT. Amino acids: CASSQAIGTGPGNTIYF. The chain uses TRBV4-3 and TRBJ1-3; 9 bases agree with TRBD1. V lost 1 base to trimming and J lost 4 bases; unmatched junction nucleotides: 8. The CDR3 spans 17 residues. Germline CDR1 is LGHNA and CDR2 is YSLEER.